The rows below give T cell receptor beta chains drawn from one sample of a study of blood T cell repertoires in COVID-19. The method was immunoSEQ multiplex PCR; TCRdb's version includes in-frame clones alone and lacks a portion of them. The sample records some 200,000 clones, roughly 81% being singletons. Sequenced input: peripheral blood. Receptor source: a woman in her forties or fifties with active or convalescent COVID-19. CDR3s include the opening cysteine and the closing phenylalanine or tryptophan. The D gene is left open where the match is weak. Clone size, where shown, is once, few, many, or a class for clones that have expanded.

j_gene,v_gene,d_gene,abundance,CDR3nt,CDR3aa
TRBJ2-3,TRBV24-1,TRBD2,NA,TGTGCCACCGCCTCTTCTCGGGAGGGAGATACGCAGTATTTT,CATASSREGDTQYF
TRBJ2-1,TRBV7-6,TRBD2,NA,TGTGCCAGCAGCTTATATAAGGGACTAGCAGCCACCAATGAGCAGTTCTTC,CASSLYKGLAATNEQFF
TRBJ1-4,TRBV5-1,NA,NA,TGCGCCAGCATCAGGGGCCCTAGGAATGAAAAACTGTTTTTT,CASIRGPRNEKLFF
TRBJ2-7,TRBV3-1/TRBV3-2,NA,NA,TGTGCCAGCAGCCAAGTCGGCAGCGGCGAGCAGTACTTC,CASSQVGSGEQYF
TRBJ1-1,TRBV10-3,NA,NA,TGTGCCATCAGTGCCGGGGGGAGGTTCACTGAAGCTTTCTTT,CAISAGGRFTEAFF
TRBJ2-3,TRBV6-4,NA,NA,TGTGCCAGCAGTGACTCTGGAGGGGGCACAGATACGCAGTATTTT,CASSDSGGGTDTQYF
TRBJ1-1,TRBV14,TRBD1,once,TGTGCCAGCAGCCAGCCGGGACAGGGACCCTTTTTGAAACGCACTGAAGCTTTCTTT,CASSQPGQGPFLKRTEAFF
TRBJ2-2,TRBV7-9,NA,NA,TGTGCCAGCAGTTCCATCCGGGGGAACACCGGGGAGCTGTTTTTT,CASSSIRGNTGELFF
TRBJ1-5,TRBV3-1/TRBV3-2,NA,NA,TGTGCCAGCAGCCAATCTAGGGGTAGCAATCAGCCCCAGCATTTT,CASSQSRGSNQPQHF
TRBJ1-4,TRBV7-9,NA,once,TGTGCCAGCAGCCCCGCGGAGGCCATTCTGTTTTTT,CASSPAEAILFF
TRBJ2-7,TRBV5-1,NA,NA,TGCGCCAGCAGCTTCCCGCTGCGAAGCGAGCAGTACTTC,CASSFPLRSEQYF
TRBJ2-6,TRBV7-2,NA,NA,TGTGCCAGCAGCTTAGAGTACCCGGGAGCCAACGTCCTGACTTTC,CASSLEYPGANVLTF
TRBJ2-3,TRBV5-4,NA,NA,TGTGCCAGCAGCTTCGGCCCCGACGGACACACAGATACGCAGTATTTT,CASSFGPDGHTDTQYF
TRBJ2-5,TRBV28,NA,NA,TGTGCCAGCAGTTCCACCGGTAGCAGCGTAGAGACCCAGTACTTC,CASSSTGSSVETQYF
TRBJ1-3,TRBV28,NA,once,TGTGCCAGCATCGACAGGCATGGAAACACCATATATTTT,CASIDRHGNTIYF
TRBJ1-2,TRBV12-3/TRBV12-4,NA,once,TGTGCCAGCAGTCTCGACAGCTATGGCTACACCTTC,CASSLDSYGYTF
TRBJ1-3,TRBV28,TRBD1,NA,TGTGCCAGCAGAAACAGGGGACAGAGCTCTGGAAACACCATATATTTT,CASRNRGQSSGNTIYF
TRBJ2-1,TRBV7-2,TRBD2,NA,TGTGCCAGCAGCTTACCCTCGGGAGGGTACAATGAGCAGTTCTTC,CASSLPSGGYNEQFF
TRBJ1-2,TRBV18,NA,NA,TGTGCCAGCTCGCGAGTCGACGGAGACTATGGCTACACCTTC,CASSRVDGDYGYTF
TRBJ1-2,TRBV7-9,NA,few,TGTGCCAGCAGCTTAGCGGGCAGCCCGTCGTTGGGAAGGGGCTATGGCTACACCTTC,CASSLAGSPSLGRGYGYTF
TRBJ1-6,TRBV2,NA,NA,TGTGCCAGCAGTGAAAGGGAGACTTCTGGTTCACCCCTCCACTTT,CASSERETSGSPLHF
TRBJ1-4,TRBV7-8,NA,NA,TGTGCCAGCAGCTTAGTTGGCGGTAATGAAAAACTGTTTTTT,CASSLVGGNEKLFF